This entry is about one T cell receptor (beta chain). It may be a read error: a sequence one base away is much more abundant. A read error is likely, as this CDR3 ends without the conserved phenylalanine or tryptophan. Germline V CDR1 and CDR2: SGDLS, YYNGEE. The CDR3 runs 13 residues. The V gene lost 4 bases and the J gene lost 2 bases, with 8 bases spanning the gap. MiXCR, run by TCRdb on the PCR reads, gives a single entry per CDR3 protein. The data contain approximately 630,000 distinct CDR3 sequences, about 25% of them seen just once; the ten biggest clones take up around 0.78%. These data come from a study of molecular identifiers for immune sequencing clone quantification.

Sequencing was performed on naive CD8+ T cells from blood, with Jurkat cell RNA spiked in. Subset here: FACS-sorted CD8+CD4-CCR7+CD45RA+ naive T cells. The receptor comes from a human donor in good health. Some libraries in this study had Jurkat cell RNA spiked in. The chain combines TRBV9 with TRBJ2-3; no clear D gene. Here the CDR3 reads CASSPSNTDTQYS. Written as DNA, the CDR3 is TGTGCCAGCAGCCCCTCGAACACAGATACGCAGTATTCT.